This note documents a single T cell receptor beta chain sequence. Generated by immunoSEQ multiplex PCR, the TCRdb table keeps only in-frame clones and is missing some. The profile covers tens of thousands of clones, with 91% appearing a single time and about 0.51% taken by the ten largest. The sample is drawn from a study of T cell changes during pregnancy in multiple sclerosis. This CDR3 is built from 12 residues. Per germline, CDR1 SGDLS and CDR2 YYNGEE. Deletions cut 7 bases from V and 0 bases from J, with 6 bases between. Sequences were derived from CD4+ T cells from peripheral blood mononuclear cells, sampled in the second trimester of pregnancy. This chain joins TRBV9 and TRBJ2-3, with a possible D match to TRBD2 (6 bases). The sequence was collected from a female donor in good health, enrolled as a control in a pregnancy study. CDR3 residues: CASGGSTDTQYF. CDR3 bases: TGTGCCAGCGGAGGGAGCACAGATACGCAGTATTTT.